This T cell receptor (beta chain) is from a study of regulatory T cells in long-lasting Graves disease. Study-wide points: The study found lower TCR diversity in persistent Graves' patients than in newly diagnosed ones. With persistent disease, TRBV28, TRBJ1-2 and TRBJ2-5 were the favored segments. The study found persistent patients shared more public clonotypes (2,741) than new patients (over 900).

The CDR3 extends over 16 amino acids. The V gene lost 4 bases and the J gene lost 1 base, with 17 bases spanning the gap. Germline CDR1 is SGHKS and CDR2 is YYEKEE (reference sequence). This clonotype appeared many times. Its antigen is still unknown. Time point indicated: newly diagnosed GD, antithyroid drugs for less than 3 months. PBMC RNA was the source of the TCR library. EDTA tubes received around 9 milliliters of collected peripheral blood. Assembly of TCR beta libraries relied on iRepertoire HTBI primers together with Arm-PCR of CDR3 regions. TCRdb ran MiXCR on the multiplex PCR reads and lists one entry per CDR3 protein. The table includes a few hundred thousand distinct CDR3 sequences, around 20% detected once.

The specimen comprised peripheral blood mononuclear cells (PBMCs), sampled at new diagnosis, from a patient treated with antithyroid drugs. The chain joins TRBV5-5 to TRBJ1-1; possible D gene TRBD1, 6 bases. The sequence was collected from a female donor with Graves disease. In DNA, the CDR3 is TGTGCCAGCAGCGTCATCGGGGGCGAAACGAACACTGAAGCTTTCTTT. Translating gives CASSVIGGETNTEAFF.